The 28 T cell receptor beta chains below come from one sample, sequenced in a study of low-dose radiotherapy and immunotherapy resistance in tumors. Time point here: after trial treatment. Described treatment: LDRT plus nivolumab, ipilimumab, low-dose cyclophosphamide and aspirin (RACIN trial). cDNA synthesis used a TRAV/TRBV-specific primer set for both chains. A constant-region primer paired with the V-primer adapter amplified TCRs over about 19 PCR cycles. MiXCR, run by TCRdb on the reads, gives a single entry per CDR3 protein. Of more than 90,000 distinct CDR3 sequences detected, 20% appear once; the ten largest clones hold 4.1%. The specimen was PBMCs, collected after low-dose radiotherapy plus immunotherapy. These receptors were obtained from a male donor with prostate cancer.

This clonotype was seen ten or more times. The CDR3 sequence is CASAGKGELNTEAFF. CDR3 nucleotides: TGCGCCAGCGCGGGGAAAGGTGAACTGAACACTGAAGCTTTCTTT. J is TRBJ1-1 and V is TRBV4-1, with no clear D. The CDR3 spans 15 residues. Trimming left V 8 bases short and J 0 bases short, with 16 bases between. Germline CDR1 and CDR2: MGHRA and YSYEKL.

The sample holds many counts of this clonotype. The CDR3 here is CASSFSGANVLTF. The CDR3 bases are TGTGCCAGCAGTTTTTCTGGGGCCAACGTCCTGACTTTC. This sequence joins TRBV12-3 or TRBV12-4 and TRBJ2-6; unclear D gene. The CDR3 consists of 13 residues. Trimming removed 3 bases from V and 1 base from J, with 1 base in between.

The table lists this clonotype with many counts. The chain joins TRBV3-1 to TRBJ2-7, with 8 bases lining up with TRBD1. CDR1 and CDR2 (germline): LGHDT, YNNKEL (reference sequence). The CDR3 is made up of 14 amino acids. The V segment lost 2 bases and the J segment 5 bases; nucleotides outside the gene matches: 5. CDR3 nucleotides: TGTGCCAGCAGCCAACTACAGGGGGGCAACGAGCAGTACTTC. It encodes CASSQLQGGNEQYF.

This clonotype was seen ten or more times. The J gene is TRBJ1-5, the V gene TRBV29-1; D unclear. V lost 7 bases and J lost 3, with 13 bases in between. CDR1 and CDR2 from the germline V gene are SQVTM and ANQGSEA. This CDR3 has 13 amino acids. CDR3 nucleotides: TGCAGCGCCCGGGAGACCTACAATCAGCCCCAGCATTTT. This encodes CSARETYNQPQHF.

The J gene is TRBJ2-1, the V gene TRBV5-6; TRBD2 matches 8 bases. The CDR3 contains 19 residues. Trimming cost V 3 bases and J 4 bases; bases outside gene matches: 18. CDR1 and CDR2 from the germline V gene are SGHDT and YYEEEE. This chain's CDR3 is CASSSGAGGTSLPYNEQFF. CDR3 coding DNA: TGTGCCAGCAGCTCGGGGGCGGGGGGCACCTCCTTGCCTTACAATGAGCAGTTCTTC.

The chain couples TRBV7-9 to TRBJ2-1; 14 bases are a match to TRBD2. Germline V lookup: CDR1 SEHNR, CDR2 FQNEAQ (reference sequence). V lost 5 bases, J lost 8 bases, and 11 bases stayed unmatched. CDR3 length equals 17 residues. CDR3 region: CASSAPSGLAGGYEQFF. The CDR3 region has the DNA TGTGCCAGCAGCGCGCCCTCCGGACTAGCGGGGGGCTATGAGCAGTTCTTC.

This clonotype was recorded at least ten times. V is TRBV7-3 and J is TRBJ2-5; possible D gene TRBD2, 6 bases. The germline V gene has CDR1 SGHTA and CDR2 FQGTGA. This CDR3 spans 16 amino acids. Trimming took off 0 bases at V and 2 bases at J, with 13 bases between the two ends. The CDR3 here is CASSLTGDFLQETQYF. The CDR3 DNA reads TGTGCCAGCAGCTTAACGGGGGACTTCCTACAAGAGACCCAGTACTTC.

This clonotype was seen many times. J is TRBJ1-4 and V is TRBV2; D may be TRBD1 (5 bases). CDR3 size: 13 residues. CDR1 is SNHLY, CDR2 FYNNEI, per germline. Trimming stripped 4 bases from V and 6 bases from J, with 9 bases between. The CDR3 loop is CASSGGAYEKLFF. For the CDR3, the DNA is TGTGCCAGCAGTGGTGGGGCGTATGAAAAACTGTTTTTT.

The chain uses TRBV7-6 and TRBJ2-1, with 9 nucleotides matching TRBD2. This CDR3 is built from 18 residues. J gave up 4 bases and V 2 bases, and 12 bases lay outside the gene matches. Germline V gives CDR1 SGHVS, CDR2 FNYEAQ. CDR3 residues: CASSLSGLAGVPYNEQFF. The CDR3 nucleotides are TGTGCCAGCAGCTTAAGTGGGTTAGCGGGGGTACCTTACAATGAGCAGTTCTTC.

This clonotype was recorded at least ten times. V gene TRBV9 combines with J gene TRBJ2-3, with D tentatively TRBD1 (5 bases). The CDR3 is made up of 16 amino acids. CDR1 and CDR2 (germline): SGDLS, YYNGEE. V was clipped by 8 bases and J by 0 bases, with 19 bases between them. CDR3 in DNA: TGTGCCAGTGCTGCGACAGACCTTGGCAGCACAGATACGCAGTATTTT. Amino acid sequence: CASAATDLGSTDTQYF.

This clonotype was counted ten times or more. J is TRBJ2-5 and V is TRBV6-8; the D gene is possibly TRBD1 (6 bases). V lost 5 bases and J lost 2, with 12 bases in between. This CDR3 has 14 residues. Germline V gene sequence: CDR1 MNHGY, CDR2 SAAAGT. The CDR3 region is CASSEDRGQETQYF. The DNA for the CDR3 is TGTGCCAGCAGTGAAGATAGGGGGCAAGAGACCCAGTACTTC.

The genes are TRBV30 and TRBJ2-4; D might be TRBD1 (6 bases). V lost 3 bases to trimming and J lost 3 bases, with 9 bases between them. CDR1 is GTSNPN, CDR2 SVGIG, per germline (reference sequence). This CDR3 has 13 amino acids. The CDR3 DNA follows: TGTGCCTGGAGGGGGACATTCAAAAACATTCAGTACTTC. Its translation is CAWRGTFKNIQYF.

This clonotype was seen only a few times. The chain links TRBV20-1 to TRBJ1-5, with D possibly being TRBD1 (5 bases). Germline-derived CDR1 and CDR2 are DFQATT and SNEGSKA (reference sequence). V gave up 6 bases and J gave up 2 bases, with 14 bases separating them. The CDR3 totals 14 residues. The CDR3 coding sequence is TGCAGTGCCAGCACCAGGGATCGCAATCAGCCCCAGCATTTT. Translated, it gives CSASTRDRNQPQHF.

This clonotype occurred many times. The chain combines TRBV3-1 with TRBJ2-7, with TRBD1 identical over 7 bases. V shed 2 bases and J 0 bases; nucleotides not matched to a gene: 4. The CDR3 has 15 amino acids. CDR1 is LGHDT and CDR2 is YNNKEL in the germline V gene (reference sequence). This CDR3 is CASSQTGASSYEQYF. The CDR3 DNA reads TGTGCCAGCAGCCAAACAGGGGCAAGCTCCTACGAGCAGTACTTC.

This clonotype was counted at least ten times. The chain joins TRBV5-1 to TRBJ2-7; D perhaps matches TRBD2 (5 bases). Trimming shortened V by 4 bases and J by 6 bases, and 20 bases separated the two germline ends. Germline CDR1 SGHRS, CDR2 YFSETQ. CDR3 length: 15 amino acids. CDR3 in amino acids: CASSTPELTGVEQYF. CDR3 sequence (DNA): TGCGCCAGCAGCACACCGGAGTTAACCGGGGTCGAGCAGTACTTC.

The rearrangement uses TRBV28 and TRBJ2-2, with D maybe TRBD1 (6 bases). Looked up from germline, CDR1 is MDHEN and CDR2 is SYDVKM. Trimming removed 5 bases at V and 3 bases at J, with 7 bases between. CDR3 size: 13 residues. The CDR3 DNA reads TGTGCCAGCAGTCGGACAGACACCGGGGAGCTGTTTTTT. Amino acid sequence: CASSRTDTGELFF.

V gene TRBV12-3 or TRBV12-4 combines with J gene TRBJ1-6; no reliable D call. The CDR3 loop spans 15 amino acids. V was clipped by 1 base and J by 10 bases, with 14 bases between them. The CDR3 DNA reads TGTGCCAGCAGTTTAGGAGGCCCCGGTCGGTCACCCCTCCACTTT. Protein product: CASSLGGPGRSPLHF.

This clonotype has ten or more counts. The J gene is TRBJ2-5, the V gene TRBV6-6, with D possibly TRBD1 on 6 matching bases. CDR1 MNHNY and CDR2 SVGAGI come from the germline V gene (reference sequence). The CDR3 is made up of 14 amino acids. V lost 6 bases and J 4 bases, leaving 15 bases between the germline ends. The CDR3, as DNA: TGTGCCAGCAGAACGGGACATCGAGTAGAGACCCAGTACTTC. It is translated as CASRTGHRVETQYF.

This clonotype was detected ten times or more. The V call is TRBV12-3 or TRBV12-4, the J call TRBJ2-3; a weak D match, TRBD2 (6 bases). This CDR3 spans 15 amino acids. Trimming took off 6 bases at V and 0 bases at J, with 13 bases between the two ends. The chain's CDR3 is CASSHERASTDTQYF. CDR3 in DNA: TGTGCCAGCAGCCATGAGCGGGCTAGCACAGATACGCAGTATTTT.

Ten or more counts support this clonotype. The J gene is TRBJ2-1, the V gene TRBV5-1; 7 nucleotides agree with TRBD1. Germline V gene data show CDR1 as SGHRS and CDR2 as YFSETQ. With 4 bases clipped from V and 7 bases from J, the junction kept 8 bases outside the gene matches. The CDR3 runs to 14 residues. CDR3 sequence reads: CASSPTGTENEQFF. CDR3 bases: TGCGCCAGCAGCCCTACCGGGACAGAAAATGAGCAGTTCTTC. Based on the CDR3 plus reference TRBV5-1 and TRBJ2-1, the full variable domain is KAGVTQTPRYLIKTRGQQVTLSCSPISGHRSVSWYQQTPGQGLQFLFEYFSETQRNKGNFPGRFSGRQFSNSRSEMNVSTLELGDSALYLCASSPTGTENEQFFGPGTRLTVL.

There are a few counts of this clonotype. A read error is the likely source, as a far larger clone sits one nucleotide away. V is TRBV12-3 or TRBV12-4 and J is TRBJ2-1, with 7 nucleotides matching TRBD2. Trimming at V came to 6 bases and at J to 10 bases, leaving 9 bases not matched to a gene. The CDR3 extends over 13 amino acids. The CDR3 spells CASSSGDLYEQFF. Written as DNA, the CDR3 is TGTGCCAGCAGCAGCGGGGACCTATACGAGCAGTTCTTC.

A remark on this clonotype: A far larger clone is one base from this, pointing to a likely read error. V is TRBV12-3 or TRBV12-4 and J is TRBJ2-4; TRBD1 matches at 8 bases. The V and J ends lost 5 bases and 13 bases, in that order; junction bases with no gene match: 16. The CDR3 runs to 15 residues. The CDR3 loop reads CASSLGNRGYNEQYF. The DNA for the CDR3 is TGTGCCAGCAGTCTCGGGAACAGGGGGTACAATGAGCAGTACTTC.

Ten or more counts support this clonotype. The V and J genes are TRBV5-1 and TRBJ1-1; TRBD1 might be the D (5 bases). Germline CDR1 and CDR2: SGHRS and YFSETQ. The V and J ends lost 0 bases and 2 bases respectively, with 14 bases between them. The CDR3 runs 16 residues. The CDR3 reads CASSLEGAPSNTEAFF. DNA of the CDR3: TGCGCCAGCAGCTTGGAAGGGGCGCCGAGTAACACTGAAGCTTTCTTT.

The gene calls are TRBV6-2 or TRBV6-3 and TRBJ2-7; D might be TRBD1 (6 bases). Trimming took 6 bases from V and 3 from J, leaving 12 bases between them. Looked up from germline, CDR1 is MNHEY and CDR2 is SVGEGT. CDR3 length: 13 residues. CDR3 bases: TGTGCCAGCAGGAATACAGGGAACTACGAGCAGTACTTC. It specifies CASRNTGNYEQYF.

This clonotype has ten or more counts. The chain is built from TRBV15 and TRBJ2-1; D is possibly TRBD2 (5 bases). Trimming removed 0 bases from V and 10 bases from J, with 10 bases in between. This CDR3 region has 13 residues. CDR1 and CDR2 (germline): LNHNV, YYDKDF (reference sequence). The CDR3 here is CATSRDRGYEQFF. CDR3 sequence (DNA): TGTGCCACCAGCAGAGATCGGGGTTACGAGCAGTTCTTC. Together with reference TRBV15 and TRBJ2-1, the CDR3 gives the full variable domain: DAMVIQNPRYQVTQFGKPVTLSCSQTLNHNVMYWYQQKSSQAPKLLFHYYDKDFNNEADTPDNFQSRRPNTSFCFLDIRSPGLGDTAMYLCATSRDRGYEQFFGPGTRLTVL.

About this clonotype: This sequence may be a read error, since a much larger clone differs from it by one base. In DNA form, the CDR3 reads TGCAGCGTCGCCGGGGGCTGGGGGGGAAATGAGCAGTACTTC. Translated: CSVAGGWGGNEQYF. The rearrangement joins TRBV29-1 to TRBJ2-7; tentatively, D is TRBD2 (7 bases). This CDR3 has 14 amino acids. Germline lookup yields CDR1 SQVTM and CDR2 ANQGSEA. V was trimmed by 6 bases and J by 7 bases, leaving 22 bases between them.

This clonotype was picked up many times. The chain recombines TRBV10-3 with TRBJ1-1, with 7 bases matching TRBD1. The CDR3 sequence is 15 residues long. Germline V gives CDR1 ENHRY, CDR2 SYGVKD. Losses at the gene ends were 6 bases for V and 4 bases for J; bases not matched to a gene: 11. Here the CDR3 reads CAISPEQGRSTEAFF. Written as DNA, the CDR3 is TGTGCCATCAGCCCCGAACAGGGGAGAAGCACTGAAGCTTTCTTT.

This clonotype has ten or more counts. The V and J genes are TRBV27 and TRBJ2-3; 8 bases fit TRBD1. V was clipped by 2 bases and J by 4 bases; unmatched bases: 8. The CDR3 is made up of 16 amino acids. Germline loops: CDR1 MNHEY, CDR2 SMNVEV (reference sequence). CDR3 nucleotide sequence: TGTGCCAGCAGTTTACTCAGGACAGGGCGGTCAGATACGCAGTATTTT. Protein: CASSLLRTGRSDTQYF.